The 26 T cell receptor beta chains reported below all come from one sample, sequenced in a study of control samples from healthy donors and cancer patients. Some clones are missing from TCRdb's copy, which holds only in-frame ones; the method was immunoSEQ multiplex PCR. This repertoire includes fewer than 200,000 clones. Material for sequencing was blood. These receptors were collected from a woman younger than 45 in good health.

V gene TRBV6-2 or TRBV6-3 combines with J gene TRBJ1-1, with D possibly matching TRBD1 (5 bases). Trimming left V 4 bases short and J 3 bases short, with 15 bases between. The CDR3 covers 15 residues. Looked up from germline, CDR1 is MNHEY and CDR2 is SVGEGT. This chain's CDR3 is CASSWQDIADTEAFF. As DNA, the CDR3 is TGTGCCAGCAGTTGGCAGGACATCGCCGACACTGAAGCTTTCTTT.

In DNA form, the CDR3 reads TGCGCCAGCAGCTTAGACAGCCCCACCGGGGAGCTGTTTTTT. Translated: CASSLDSPTGELFF. The chain carries TRBV5-1 and TRBJ2-2, with a possible D match to TRBD1 (5 bases). Germline V CDR1 and CDR2: SGHRS, YFSETQ. The CDR3 length is 14 residues. Trimming left V 2 bases short and J 4 bases short, with 9 bases between.

The V and J genes are TRBV18 and TRBJ1-2; no definite D call. Germline CDR1 reads KGHSH; CDR2 reads LQKENI. The CDR3 extends over 14 amino acids. Deletions cut 1 base from V and 8 bases from J, with 14 bases between. The CDR3 loop reads CASSPLKGGGGYTF. The DNA for the CDR3 is TGTGCCAGCTCACCACTCAAGGGAGGAGGAGGCTACACCTTC.

V is TRBV15 and J is TRBJ1-1, with D perhaps matching TRBD1 (6 bases). V was cut by 5 bases and J by 1 base, with 17 bases left in between. The CDR3 totals 16 residues. The germline CDR1 and CDR2 sequences are LNHNV and YYDKDF (reference sequence). CDR3 nucleotide sequence: TGTGCCACCAGCCCAGACCCGGACAGCTGGAACACTGAAGCTTTCTTT. It codes for CATSPDPDSWNTEAFF.

This chain links TRBV5-4 with TRBJ1-6; D ambiguous. This CDR3 is 15 amino acids long. The V and J ends lost 1 base and 6 bases respectively, with 11 bases between them. Looked up from germline, CDR1 is SGHNT and CDR2 is YYREEE (reference sequence). The CDR3 loop is CASSLRELPNSPLHF. CDR3 in DNA: TGTGCCAGCAGCTTGAGGGAACTACCTAATTCACCCCTCCACTTT.

The chain is built from TRBV2 and TRBJ1-1, with 8 bases aligning to TRBD1. V was clipped by 6 bases and J by 3 bases; unmatched bases: 6. The CDR3 runs to 14 residues. Germline V gene sequence: CDR1 SNHLY, CDR2 FYNNEI. The CDR3 is CASRDRVSDTEAFF. The CDR3 region has the DNA TGTGCCAGCAGGGACAGGGTGTCAGACACTGAAGCTTTCTTT.

The chain carries TRBV18 and TRBJ2-2; the match to TRBD1 covers 8 bases. Germline V gives CDR1 KGHSH, CDR2 LQKENI. The CDR3 sequence is 16 residues long. Germline trimming cut 4 bases from V and 6 bases from J; bases unmatched to any gene: 10. CDR3 bases: TGTGCCAGCTCACGGGACAGGCAGCTAATCCCCGGGGAGCTGTTTTTT. Translated, it gives CASSRDRQLIPGELFF.

The CDR3 sequence: CASTPLYGYTF. As DNA, the CDR3 is TGTGCCAGCACGCCCCTATATGGCTACACCTTC. The J gene is TRBJ1-2, the V gene TRBV12-3 or TRBV12-4, with no clear D. Trimming removed 7 bases from V and 5 bases from J, with 8 bases in between. This CDR3 has 11 amino acids.

This sequence joins TRBV6-6 and TRBJ1-2; TRBD1 aligns across 8 bases. CDR1 is MNHNY, CDR2 SVGAGI, per germline (reference sequence). The V segment lost 6 bases and the J segment 3 bases; nucleotides outside the gene matches: 12. The CDR3 sequence is 16 residues long. CDR3 loop: CASRRTGKPGDYGYTF. CDR3 nucleotide sequence: TGTGCCAGCAGAAGGACAGGGAAACCCGGAGACTATGGCTACACCTTC.

The rearrangement links TRBV7-8 to TRBJ2-3; D may be TRBD1 or TRBD2 (5 bases each). There are 14 residues in the CDR3. V was clipped by 7 bases and J by 3 bases, with 14 bases between them. Germline CDR1 SGHVS, CDR2 FQNEAQ. The CDR3 loop is CASIRDGGTDTQYF. CDR3 sequence (DNA): TGTGCCAGCATCCGGGACGGCGGAACAGATACGCAGTATTTT.

The chain is built from TRBV12-3 or TRBV12-4 and TRBJ1-1; D is ambiguous. The CDR3 is made up of 12 amino acids. V was cut by 3 bases and J by 7 bases, with 9 bases left in between. This CDR3 reads CASSFVRGEAFF. The DNA for the CDR3 is TGTGCCAGCAGTTTCGTTCGGGGTGAAGCTTTCTTT.

V is TRBV28 and J is TRBJ1-2; no reliable D call. CDR1 is MDHEN and CDR2 is SYDVKM in the germline V gene. Trimming left V 5 bases short and J 7 bases short, with 17 bases between. The CDR3 loop spans 14 amino acids. CDR3 sequence reads: CASSAPRGGSGYTF. In DNA form, the CDR3 reads TGTGCCAGCAGTGCCCCCCGCGGAGGGTCTGGCTACACCTTC.

This chain uses TRBV5-1 with TRBJ2-3; 7 bases match TRBD2. This CDR3 has 15 residues. J gave up 1 base and V 0 bases, and 2 bases lay outside the gene matches. Germline V CDR1 and CDR2: SGHRS, YFSETQ. In nucleotides, the CDR3 is TGCGCCAGCAGCTTGGTTGCGGGGGGCACAGATACGCAGTATTTT. This sequence encodes CASSLVAGGTDTQYF.

The CDR3 sequence: CASSYSPTGTYGYTF. DNA for the CDR3: TGTGCCAGCAGTTACTCGCCGACAGGGACCTATGGCTACACCTTC. V usage is TRBV6-5 and J usage is TRBJ1-2, with 7 bases fitting TRBD1. The CDR3 has 15 residues. Germline trimming cut 0 bases from V and 4 bases from J; bases unmatched to any gene: 5. Germline CDR1 reads MNHEY; CDR2 reads SVGAGI.

This rearrangement joins TRBV5-4 to TRBJ1-1, with 9 bases identical to TRBD1. The CDR3 runs 14 residues. V dropped 5 bases and J dropped 7; count of bases not matched to a gene: 9. Germline V CDR1 and CDR2: SGHNT, YYREEE (reference sequence). The CDR3 protein is CASSPGQGSVEAFF. The CDR3 region has the DNA TGTGCCAGCAGTCCGGGACAGGGAAGTGTTGAAGCTTTCTTT.

This chain connects TRBV5-4 to TRBJ1-4; weak D call: TRBD1 (6 bases). Trimming removed 0 bases from V and 0 bases from J, with 9 bases in between. The length of the CDR3 is 16 residues. CDR1 and CDR2 (germline): SGHNT, YYREEE (reference sequence). The CDR3 protein is CASSLGEGATNEKLFF. In nucleotides, the CDR3 is TGTGCCAGCAGCTTGGGGGAGGGGGCAACTAATGAAAAACTGTTTTTT.

This chain connects TRBV5-5 to TRBJ1-1, with D uncertain. V lost 0 bases to trimming and J lost 1 base, with 4 bases between them. Looked up from germline, CDR1 is SGHKS and CDR2 is YYEKEE (reference sequence). This CDR3 contains 13 residues. In nucleotides, the CDR3 is TGTGCCAGCAGCTTGGCAGAGAACACTGAAGCTTTCTTT. Translating it yields CASSLAENTEAFF.

The chain carries TRBV29-1 and TRBJ2-7; D unresolved. Germline V gene sequence: CDR1 SQVTM, CDR2 ANQGSEA. The V end was cut by 6 bases, the J end by 0 bases, with 6 bases between. This CDR3 is built from 11 residues. The CDR3 coding sequence is TGCAGCGTACAGACCTCCTACGAGCAGTACTTC. This codes for CSVQTSYEQYF.

The chain carries TRBV27 and TRBJ1-1; the D is unclear. The CDR3 length is 14 residues. CDR1 and CDR2 from the germline V gene are MNHEY and SMNVEV (reference sequence). Deletions cut 8 bases from V and 0 bases from J, with 13 bases between. CDR3 in DNA: TGTGCCAGCTGGTATCCGGGCTTGAACACTGAAGCTTTCTTT. It yields the protein CASWYPGLNTEAFF.

This chain links TRBV29-1 with TRBJ2-3, with TRBD2 matching 11 bases. Germline V gene lookup returns CDR1 SQVTM and CDR2 ANQGSEA. The junction had 12 bases not matched to a gene; V was cut back by 1 base and J by 3 bases. This CDR3 has 18 residues. The CDR3 region has the DNA TGCAGCGTTGAAGCTCCTTTCTCTTCTAGCGGGGGGACAGATACGCAGTATTTT. It is translated as CSVEAPFSSSGGTDTQYF.

The rearrangement uses TRBV2 and TRBJ2-5; D possibly corresponds to TRBD2 (5 bases). V was shortened by 6 bases and J by 4 bases, with 9 bases between the two germline ends. There are 12 residues in the CDR3. Germline loops: CDR1 SNHLY, CDR2 FYNNEI. This chain's CDR3 is CASRGEIETQYF. CDR3 sequence (DNA): TGTGCCAGCAGGGGAGAAATAGAGACCCAGTACTTC.

This chain joins TRBV5-1 and TRBJ1-4; 8 bases fit TRBD1. J was trimmed by 8 bases and V by 3 bases; bases with no gene match: 12. The CDR3 sequence is 16 residues long. Looked up from germline, CDR1 is SGHRS and CDR2 is YFSETQ. The CDR3, as DNA: TGCGCCAGCAGCTACTCGTTGACAGGGGATGGCGAAAAACTGTTTTTT. Residues: CASSYSLTGDGEKLFF.

The chain uses TRBV5-1 and TRBJ2-1; the match to TRBD2 covers 8 bases. The junction had 4 bases not matched to a gene; V was cut back by 3 bases and J by 2 bases. The CDR3 is made up of 15 amino acids. Germline CDR1 reads SGHRS; CDR2 reads YFSETQ. Here the CDR3 DNA reads TGCGCCAGCAGCTCGAAGCGGGGGCCCTACAATGAGCAGTTCTTC. Translated, it gives CASSSKRGPYNEQFF.

The V gene is TRBV18, the J gene TRBJ1-1, with D uncertain. The CDR3 spans 16 residues. Germline V gene data show CDR1 as KGHSH and CDR2 as LQKENI. V was pared by 4 bases and J by 0 bases, with 15 bases between. The CDR3 is CASSQPTRDMNTEAFF. For the CDR3, the DNA is TGTGCCAGCTCACAACCTACCCGGGATATGAACACTGAAGCTTTCTTT.

The chain is built from TRBV10-2 and TRBJ2-7; 8 nucleotides align to TRBD2. Germline CDR1 is WSHSY and CDR2 is SAAADI. V shed 4 bases, J shed 4 bases, and the junction held 3 bases outside the gene matches. The CDR3 has 13 amino acids. The CDR3 loop is CASSVGGGYEQYF. CDR3 coding DNA: TGCGCCAGCAGTGTCGGCGGGGGGTACGAGCAGTACTTC.

The chain joins TRBV5-1 to TRBJ2-5, with TRBD1 identical over 8 bases. The length of the CDR3 is 16 residues. Looked up from germline, CDR1 is SGHRS and CDR2 is YFSETQ. Trimming removed 1 base from V and 3 bases from J; junction bases left unmatched: 8. The CDR3 sequence: CASSLPGAGGKETQYF. DNA of the CDR3: TGCGCCAGCAGCTTGCCGGGGGCAGGGGGCAAAGAGACCCAGTACTTC.